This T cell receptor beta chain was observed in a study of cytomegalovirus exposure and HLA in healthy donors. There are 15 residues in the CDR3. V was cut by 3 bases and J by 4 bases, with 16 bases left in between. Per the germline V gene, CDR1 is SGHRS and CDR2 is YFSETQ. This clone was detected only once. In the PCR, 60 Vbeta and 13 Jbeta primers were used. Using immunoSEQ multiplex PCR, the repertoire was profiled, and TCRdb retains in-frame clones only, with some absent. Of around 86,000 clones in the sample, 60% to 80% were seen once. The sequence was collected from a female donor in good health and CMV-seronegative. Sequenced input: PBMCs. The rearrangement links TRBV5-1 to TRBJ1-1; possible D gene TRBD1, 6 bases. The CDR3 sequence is CASSSQTGPSTEAFF. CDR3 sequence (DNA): TGCGCCAGCAGCTCGCAGACAGGACCGAGCACTGAAGCTTTCTTT.